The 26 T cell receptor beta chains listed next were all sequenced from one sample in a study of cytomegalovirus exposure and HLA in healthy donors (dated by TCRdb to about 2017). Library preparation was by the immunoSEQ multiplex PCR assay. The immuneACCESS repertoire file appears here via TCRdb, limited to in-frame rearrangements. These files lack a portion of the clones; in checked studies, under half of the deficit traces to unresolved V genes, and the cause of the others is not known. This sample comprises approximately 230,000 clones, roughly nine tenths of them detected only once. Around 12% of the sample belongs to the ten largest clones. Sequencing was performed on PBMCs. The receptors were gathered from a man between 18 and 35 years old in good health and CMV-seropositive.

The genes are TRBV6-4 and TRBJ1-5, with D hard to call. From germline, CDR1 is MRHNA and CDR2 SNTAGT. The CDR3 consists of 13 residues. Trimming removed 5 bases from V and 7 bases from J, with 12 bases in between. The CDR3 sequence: CASSLEDGQPQHF. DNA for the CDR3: TGTGCCAGCAGTCTGGAAGACGGGCAGCCCCAGCATTTT.

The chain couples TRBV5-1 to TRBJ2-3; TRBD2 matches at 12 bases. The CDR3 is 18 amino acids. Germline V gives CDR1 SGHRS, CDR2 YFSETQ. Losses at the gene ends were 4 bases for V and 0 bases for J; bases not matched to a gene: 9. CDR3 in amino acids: CASSPSGRATPSTDTQYF. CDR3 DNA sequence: TGCGCCAGCAGCCCTAGCGGGAGGGCCACCCCTAGCACAGATACGCAGTATTTT.

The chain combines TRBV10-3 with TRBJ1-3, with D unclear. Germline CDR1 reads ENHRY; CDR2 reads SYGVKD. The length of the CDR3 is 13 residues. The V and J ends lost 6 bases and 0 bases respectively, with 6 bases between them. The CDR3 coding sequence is TGTGCCATCAGCGCGGTCTCTGGAAACACCATATATTTT. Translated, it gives CAISAVSGNTIYF.

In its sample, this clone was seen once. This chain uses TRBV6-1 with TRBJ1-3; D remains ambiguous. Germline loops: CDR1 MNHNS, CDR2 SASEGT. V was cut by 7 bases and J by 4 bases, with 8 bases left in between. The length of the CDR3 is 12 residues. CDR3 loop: CASIGSGNTIYF. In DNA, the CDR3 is TGTGCCAGCATTGGGTCAGGAAACACCATATATTTT.

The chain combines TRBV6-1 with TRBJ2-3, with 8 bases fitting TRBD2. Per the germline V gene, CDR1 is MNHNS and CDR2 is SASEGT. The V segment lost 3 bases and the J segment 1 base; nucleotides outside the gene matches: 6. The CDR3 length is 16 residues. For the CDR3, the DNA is TGTGCCAGCAGTGACGGGAGGGGATTCGGCACAGATACGCAGTATTTT. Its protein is CASSDGRGFGTDTQYF.

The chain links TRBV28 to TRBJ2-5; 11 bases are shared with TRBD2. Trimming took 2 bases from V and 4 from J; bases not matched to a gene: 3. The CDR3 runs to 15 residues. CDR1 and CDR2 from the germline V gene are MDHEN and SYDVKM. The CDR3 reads CASSLTSGSGETQYF. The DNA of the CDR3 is TGTGCCAGCAGTTTAACTAGCGGGAGTGGAGAGACCCAGTACTTC.

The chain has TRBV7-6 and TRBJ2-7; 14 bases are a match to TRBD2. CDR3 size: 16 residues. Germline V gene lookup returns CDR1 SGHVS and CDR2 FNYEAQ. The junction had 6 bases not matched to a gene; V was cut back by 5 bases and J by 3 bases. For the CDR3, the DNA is TGTGCCAGCAGCCCTGGGACTAGCGGGAGTTACTACGAGCAGTACTTC. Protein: CASSPGTSGSYYEQYF.

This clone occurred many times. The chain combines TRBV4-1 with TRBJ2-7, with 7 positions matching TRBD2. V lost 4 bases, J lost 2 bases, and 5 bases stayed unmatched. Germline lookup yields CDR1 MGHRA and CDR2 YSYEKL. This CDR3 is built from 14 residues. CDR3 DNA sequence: TGCGCCAGCAGCCCGGGAGGAGGCCCCTACGAGCAGTACTTC. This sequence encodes CASSPGGGPYEQYF.

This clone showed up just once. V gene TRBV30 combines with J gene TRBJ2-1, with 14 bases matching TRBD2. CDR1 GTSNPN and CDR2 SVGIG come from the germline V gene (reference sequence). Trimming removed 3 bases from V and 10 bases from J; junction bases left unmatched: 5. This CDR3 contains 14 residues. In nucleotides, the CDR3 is TGTGCCTGGAGGGGACTAGCGGGAGTCCCCGAGCAGTTCTTC. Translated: CAWRGLAGVPEQFF.

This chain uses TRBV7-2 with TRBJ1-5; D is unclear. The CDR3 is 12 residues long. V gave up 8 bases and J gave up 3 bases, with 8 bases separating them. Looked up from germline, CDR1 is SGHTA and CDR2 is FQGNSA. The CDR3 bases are TGTGCCAGCGGAGGAGCCAATCAGCCCCAGCATTTT. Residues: CASGGANQPQHF.

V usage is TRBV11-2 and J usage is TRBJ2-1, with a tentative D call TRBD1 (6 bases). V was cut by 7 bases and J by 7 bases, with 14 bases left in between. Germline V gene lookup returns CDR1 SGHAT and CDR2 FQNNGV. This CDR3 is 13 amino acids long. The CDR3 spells CASTPRQDNEQFF. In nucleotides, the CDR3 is TGTGCCAGCACCCCCCGACAGGATAATGAGCAGTTCTTC.

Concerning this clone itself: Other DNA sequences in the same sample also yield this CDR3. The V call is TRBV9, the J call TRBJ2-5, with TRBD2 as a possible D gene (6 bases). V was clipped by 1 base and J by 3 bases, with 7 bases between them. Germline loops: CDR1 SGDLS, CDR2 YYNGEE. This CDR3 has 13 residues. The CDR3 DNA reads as TGTGCCAGCAGCGTATGGGGGGAAGAGACCCAGTACTTC. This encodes CASSVWGEETQYF.

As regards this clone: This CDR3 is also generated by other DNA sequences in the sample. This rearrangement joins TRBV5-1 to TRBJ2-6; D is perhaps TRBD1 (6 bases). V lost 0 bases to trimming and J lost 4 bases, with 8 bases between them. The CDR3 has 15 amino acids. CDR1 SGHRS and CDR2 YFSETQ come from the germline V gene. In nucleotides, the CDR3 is TGCGCCAGCAGCTTGGGGGGGCCGGGGGCCAACGTCCTGACTTTC. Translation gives CASSLGGPGANVLTF.

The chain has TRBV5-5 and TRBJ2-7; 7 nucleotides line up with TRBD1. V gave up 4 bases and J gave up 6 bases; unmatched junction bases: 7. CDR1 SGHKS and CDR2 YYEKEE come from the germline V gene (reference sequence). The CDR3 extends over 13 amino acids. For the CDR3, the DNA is TGTGCCAGCAGCCTAACGACAGGGCCCGAGCAGTACTTC. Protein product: CASSLTTGPEQYF.

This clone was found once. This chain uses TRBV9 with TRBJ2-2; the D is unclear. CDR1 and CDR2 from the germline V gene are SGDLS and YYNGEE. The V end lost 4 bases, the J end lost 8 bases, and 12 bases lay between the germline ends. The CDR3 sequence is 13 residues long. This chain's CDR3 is CASSFSLGGELFF. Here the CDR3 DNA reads TGTGCCAGCAGCTTCTCCCTGGGAGGGGAGCTGTTTTTT.

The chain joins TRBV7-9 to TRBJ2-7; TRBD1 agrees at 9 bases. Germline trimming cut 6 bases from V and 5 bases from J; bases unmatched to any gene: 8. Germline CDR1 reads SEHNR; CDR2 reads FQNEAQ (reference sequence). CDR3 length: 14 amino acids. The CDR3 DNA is TGTGCCAGCAGTAGGGGGGACAGGGCCCACGAGCAGTACTTC. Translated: CASSRGDRAHEQYF.

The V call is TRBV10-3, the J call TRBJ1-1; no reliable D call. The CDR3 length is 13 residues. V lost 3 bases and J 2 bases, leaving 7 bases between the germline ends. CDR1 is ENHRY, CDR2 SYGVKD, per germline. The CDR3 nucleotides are TGTGCCATCAGTGAAACCGGAAACACTGAAGCTTTCTTT. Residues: CAISETGNTEAFF.

The CDR3 DNA reads TGTGCCAGCAGTTTATCGCGGTACCACGAGCAGTACTTC. Translated: CASSLSRYHEQYF. The chain couples TRBV27 to TRBJ2-7; D unresolved. The CDR3 runs 13 residues. CDR1 is MNHEY and CDR2 is SMNVEV in the germline V gene (reference sequence). The V end was cut by 0 bases, the J end by 5 bases, with 8 bases between.

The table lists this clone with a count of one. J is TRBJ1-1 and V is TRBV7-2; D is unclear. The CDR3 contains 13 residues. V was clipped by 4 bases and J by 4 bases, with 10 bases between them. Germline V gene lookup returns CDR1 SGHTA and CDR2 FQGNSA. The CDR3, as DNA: TGTGCCAGCAGCTCCAGGCGGGGCACTGAAGCTTTCTTT. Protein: CASSSRRGTEAFF. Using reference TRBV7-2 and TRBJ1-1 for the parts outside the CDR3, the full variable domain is GAGVSQSPSNKVTEKGKDVELRCDPISGHTALYWYRQSLGQGLEFLIYFQGNSAPDKSGLPSDRFSAERTGGSVSTLTIQRTQQEDSAVYLCASSSRRGTEAFFGQGTRLTVV.

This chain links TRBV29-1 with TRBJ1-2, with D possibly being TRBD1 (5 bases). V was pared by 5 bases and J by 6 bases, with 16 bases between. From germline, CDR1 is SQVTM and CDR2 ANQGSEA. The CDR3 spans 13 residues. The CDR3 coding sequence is TGCAGCGTTCTCCCGGGGCTAGGGAATGGCTACACCTTC. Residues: CSVLPGLGNGYTF.

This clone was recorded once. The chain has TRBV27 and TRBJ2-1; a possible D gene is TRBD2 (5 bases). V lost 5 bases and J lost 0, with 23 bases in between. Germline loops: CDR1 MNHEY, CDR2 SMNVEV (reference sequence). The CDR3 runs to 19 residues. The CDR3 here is CASSPMSRRSGASYNEQFF. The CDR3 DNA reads TGTGCCAGCAGTCCGATGTCGAGGCGGAGCGGAGCCTCCTACAATGAGCAGTTCTTC.

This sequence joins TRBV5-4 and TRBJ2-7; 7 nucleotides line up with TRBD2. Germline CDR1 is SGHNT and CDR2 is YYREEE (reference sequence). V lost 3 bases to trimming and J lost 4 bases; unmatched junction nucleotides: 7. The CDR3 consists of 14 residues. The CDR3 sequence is CASSSGLVRYEQYF. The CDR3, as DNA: TGTGCCAGCAGCTCAGGACTAGTGCGGTACGAGCAGTACTTC.

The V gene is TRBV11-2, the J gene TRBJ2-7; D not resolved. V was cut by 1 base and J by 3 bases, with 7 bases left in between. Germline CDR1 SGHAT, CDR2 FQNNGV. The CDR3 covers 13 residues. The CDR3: CASSLGPVYEQYF. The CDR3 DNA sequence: TGTGCCAGCAGCTTAGGTCCCGTCTACGAGCAGTACTTC.

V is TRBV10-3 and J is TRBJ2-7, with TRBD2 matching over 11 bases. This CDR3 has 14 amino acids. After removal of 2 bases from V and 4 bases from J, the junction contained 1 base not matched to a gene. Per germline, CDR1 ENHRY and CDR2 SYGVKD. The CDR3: CAISETSGSYEQYF. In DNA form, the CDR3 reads TGTGCCATCAGTGAGACTAGCGGGAGTTACGAGCAGTACTTC.

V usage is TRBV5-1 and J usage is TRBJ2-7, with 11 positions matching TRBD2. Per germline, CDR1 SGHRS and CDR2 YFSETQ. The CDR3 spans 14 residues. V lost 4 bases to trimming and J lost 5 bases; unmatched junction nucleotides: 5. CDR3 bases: TGCGCCAGCAGCCCACTAGCGGGAGATCACGAGCAGTACTTC. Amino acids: CASSPLAGDHEQYF. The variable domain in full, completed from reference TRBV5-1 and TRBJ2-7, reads KAGVTQTPRYLIKTRGQQVTLSCSPISGHRSVSWYQQTPGQGLQFLFEYFSETQRNKGNFPGRFSGRQFSNSRSEMNVSTLELGDSALYLCASSPLAGDHEQYFGPGTRLTVT.

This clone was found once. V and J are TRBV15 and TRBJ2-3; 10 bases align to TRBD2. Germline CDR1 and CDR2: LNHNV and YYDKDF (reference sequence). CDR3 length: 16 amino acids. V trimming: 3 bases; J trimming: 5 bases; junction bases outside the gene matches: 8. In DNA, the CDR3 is TGTGCCACCAGCAGCCAGCGGGAGGGCCGCGAAGATACGCAGTATTTT. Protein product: CATSSQREGREDTQYF.